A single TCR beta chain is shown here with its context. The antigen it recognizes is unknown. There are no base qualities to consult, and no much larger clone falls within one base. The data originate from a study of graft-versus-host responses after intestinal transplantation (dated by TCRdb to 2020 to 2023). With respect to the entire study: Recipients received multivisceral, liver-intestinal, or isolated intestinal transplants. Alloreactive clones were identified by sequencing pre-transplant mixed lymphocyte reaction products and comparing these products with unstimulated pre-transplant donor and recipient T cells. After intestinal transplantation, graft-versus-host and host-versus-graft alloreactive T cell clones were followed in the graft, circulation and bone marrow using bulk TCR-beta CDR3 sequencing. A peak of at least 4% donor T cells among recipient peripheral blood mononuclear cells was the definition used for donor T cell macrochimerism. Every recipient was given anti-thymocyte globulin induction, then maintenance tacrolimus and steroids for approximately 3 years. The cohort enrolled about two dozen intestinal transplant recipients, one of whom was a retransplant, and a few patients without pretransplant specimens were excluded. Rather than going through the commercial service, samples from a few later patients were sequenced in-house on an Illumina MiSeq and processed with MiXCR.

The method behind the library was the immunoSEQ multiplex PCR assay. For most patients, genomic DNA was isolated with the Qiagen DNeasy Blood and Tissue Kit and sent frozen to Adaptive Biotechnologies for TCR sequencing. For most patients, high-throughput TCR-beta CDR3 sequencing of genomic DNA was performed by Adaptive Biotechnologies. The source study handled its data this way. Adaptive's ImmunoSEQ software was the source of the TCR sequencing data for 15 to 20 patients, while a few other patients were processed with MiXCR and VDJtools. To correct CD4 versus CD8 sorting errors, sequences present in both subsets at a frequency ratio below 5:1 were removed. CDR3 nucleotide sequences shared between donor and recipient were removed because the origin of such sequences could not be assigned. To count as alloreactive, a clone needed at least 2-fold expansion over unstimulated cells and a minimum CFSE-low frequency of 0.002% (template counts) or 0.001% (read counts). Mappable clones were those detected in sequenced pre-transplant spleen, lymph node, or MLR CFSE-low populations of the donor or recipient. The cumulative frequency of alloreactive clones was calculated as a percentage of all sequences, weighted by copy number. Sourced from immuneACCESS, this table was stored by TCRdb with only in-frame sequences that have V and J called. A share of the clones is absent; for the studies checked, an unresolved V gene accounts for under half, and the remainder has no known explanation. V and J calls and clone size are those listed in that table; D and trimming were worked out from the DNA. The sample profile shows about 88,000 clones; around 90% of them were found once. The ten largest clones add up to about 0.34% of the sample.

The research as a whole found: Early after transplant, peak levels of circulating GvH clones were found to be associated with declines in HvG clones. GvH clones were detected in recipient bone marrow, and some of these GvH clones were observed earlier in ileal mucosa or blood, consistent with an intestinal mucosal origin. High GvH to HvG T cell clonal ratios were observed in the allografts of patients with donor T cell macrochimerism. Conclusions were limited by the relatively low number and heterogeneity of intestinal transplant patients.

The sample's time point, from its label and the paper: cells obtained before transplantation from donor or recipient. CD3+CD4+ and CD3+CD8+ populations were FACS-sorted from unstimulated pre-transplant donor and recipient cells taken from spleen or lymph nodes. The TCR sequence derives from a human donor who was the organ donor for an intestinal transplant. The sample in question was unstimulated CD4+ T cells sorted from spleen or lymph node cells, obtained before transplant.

The DNA is TGTGCCAGCAGGAGGGACAGGGGAAACGAAAAACTGTTTTTT. Translated, it reads CASRRDRGNEKLFF. The V gene is TRBV2 and the J gene is TRBJ1-4, and 10 bases in between align with TRBD1. Taken from the germline V gene, the CDR1 and CDR2 loops are SNHLY and FYNNEI. Taken from cysteine to phenylalanine, the CDR3 has 14 residues. CDR3 DNA is the only sequence kept; it has 42 bases, read in frame from the first base. V lost 6 bases and J lost 8 bases, and the count of bases not matched to a germline gene is 6.